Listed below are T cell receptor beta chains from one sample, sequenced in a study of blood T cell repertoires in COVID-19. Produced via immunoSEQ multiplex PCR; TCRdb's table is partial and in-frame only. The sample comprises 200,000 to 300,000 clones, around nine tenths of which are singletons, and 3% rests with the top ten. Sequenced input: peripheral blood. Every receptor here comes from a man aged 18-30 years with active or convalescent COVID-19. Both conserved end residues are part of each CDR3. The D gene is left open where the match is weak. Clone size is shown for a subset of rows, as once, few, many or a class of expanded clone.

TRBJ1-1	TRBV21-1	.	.	TGTGCCGGAGGCCCGAACACTGAAGCTTTCTTT	CAGGPNTEAFF
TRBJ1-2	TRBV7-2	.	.	TGTGCCAGCAGCTCGAGGGTCAGTTCCTATGGCTACACCTTC	CASSSRVSSYGYTF
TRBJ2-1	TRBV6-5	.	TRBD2	TGTGCCAGCAGTTACTCGGCGGGAGGGCCTTACAATGAGCAGTTCTTC	CASSYSAGGPYNEQFF
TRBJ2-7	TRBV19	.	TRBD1	TGTGCCAGTAGTATGGGACAGGGTCCCTACGAGCAGTACTTC	CASSMGQGPYEQYF
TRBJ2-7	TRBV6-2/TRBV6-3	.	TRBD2	TGTGCCAGCAGTCACCAAGCGGGGGGGACCCCCTACGAGCAGTACTTC	CASSHQAGGTPYEQYF
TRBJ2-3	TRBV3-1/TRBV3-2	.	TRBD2	TGTGCCAGCAGGGCCGGGACTAGCGGCACAGATACGCAGTATTTT	CASRAGTSGTDTQYF
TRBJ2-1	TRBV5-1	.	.	TGCGCCAGCAGCTTGGTTGCGGGGGCTAATGAGCAGTTCTTC	CASSLVAGANEQFF
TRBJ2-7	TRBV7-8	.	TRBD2	TGTGCCAGCAGCTTAGATAGGGCGGGAGGCTCCCACGAGCAGTACTTC	CASSLDRAGGSHEQYF
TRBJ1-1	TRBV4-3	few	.	TGCGCCAGCAGCCAACCGGGAGGGCGAGAGGGAGCTTTCTTT	CASSQPGGREGAFF
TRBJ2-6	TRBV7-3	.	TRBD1	TGTGCCAGCAGCTCGACAGGGAGCGAGTCTGGGGCCAACGTCCTGACTTTC	CASSSTGSESGANVLTF
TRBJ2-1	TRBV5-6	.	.	TGTGCCAGCAGCTTCCTACAGGGACGTGAGCAGTTCTTC	CASSFLQGREQFF
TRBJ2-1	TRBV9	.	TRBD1	TGTGCCAGCAGCCCCCATTCCGGGACAGGGGGTACATATGAGCAGTTCTTC	CASSPHSGTGGTYEQFF
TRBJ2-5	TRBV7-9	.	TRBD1	TGTGCCAGCAGCCCGTCTTCCGGGACAGGAAAGACCCAGTACTTC	CASSPSSGTGKTQYF
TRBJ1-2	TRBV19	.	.	TGTGCCAGTAGTGCAACTAGTCCCCGCTATGGCTACACCTTC	CASSATSPRYGYTF
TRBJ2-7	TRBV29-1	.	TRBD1	TGCAGCGTCGACGCCGGGACAGGGGCGAACTACGAGCAGTACTTC	CSVDAGTGANYEQYF
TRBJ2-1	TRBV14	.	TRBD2	TGTGCCAGCAGGCTTACTAGCGGGATCCTGAATGAGCAGTTCTTC	CASRLTSGILNEQFF
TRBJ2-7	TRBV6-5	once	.	TGTGCCATCGCGAGAAAAGGGGGTCCCTACGAGCAGTACTTC	CAIARKGGPYEQYF
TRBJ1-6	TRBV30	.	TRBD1	TGTGCCTGGAGTGTACTTAAGGGGGCTAATTCACCCCTCCACTTT	CAWSVLKGANSPLHF
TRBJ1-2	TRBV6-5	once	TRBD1	TGTGCCAGCAGCCTTTACTCGACAGGGAACTATGGCTACACCTTC	CASSLYSTGNYGYTF
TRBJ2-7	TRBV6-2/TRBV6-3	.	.	TGTGCCAGCAGTTACGATTTGATGGCTTTAAGCGAGCAGTACTTC	CASSYDLMALSEQYF
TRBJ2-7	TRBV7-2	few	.	TGTGCCAGCAGCGGGACTGGGGTGCGCTACGAGCAGTACTTC	CASSGTGVRYEQYF
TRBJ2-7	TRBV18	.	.	TGTGCCAGCTCACCATCGGGGTTCTCCTACGAGCAGTACTTC	CASSPSGFSYEQYF
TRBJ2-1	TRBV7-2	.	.	TGTGCCAGCAGCCTGTCACAAACCGCTGGCTCCTACAATGAGCAGTTCTTC	CASSLSQTAGSYNEQFF
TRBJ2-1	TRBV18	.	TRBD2	TGTGCCAGCTCACCCCCACTAGCGGGGCTTTACAATGAGCAGTTCTTC	CASSPPLAGLYNEQFF
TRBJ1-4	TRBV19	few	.	TGTGCCAGTAGTATAGGAGGGGGAAGTCGTGAAAAACTGTTTTTT	CASSIGGGSREKLFF
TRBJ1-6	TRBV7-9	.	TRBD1	TGTGCCAGCAGCGCCGGACAGGGTTTAGGTTCACCCCTCCACTTT	CASSAGQGLGSPLHF
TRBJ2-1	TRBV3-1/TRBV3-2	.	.	TGTGCCAGCAGCCAAGACCTAGTCTCAGGGAATGAGCAGTTCTTC	CASSQDLVSGNEQFF
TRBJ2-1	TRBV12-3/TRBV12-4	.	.	TGTGCCAGCAGTTTGGCCAATGAGCAGTTCTTC	CASSLANEQFF
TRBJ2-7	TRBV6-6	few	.	TGTGCCAGCAGTCCCTTCTACGAGCAGTACTTC	CASSPFYEQYF
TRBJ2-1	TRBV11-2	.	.	TGTGCCAGCAGCTTAGGGGGGCGAAATGAGCAGTTCTTC	CASSLGGRNEQFF
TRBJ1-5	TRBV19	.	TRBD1	TGTGCCAGTAGTATAGGGGGACAGTCCCGTCAGCCCCAGCATTTT	CASSIGGQSRQPQHF
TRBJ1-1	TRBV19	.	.	TGTGCCAGTAGCCATAGTCCACCTGAAGCTTTCTTT	CASSHSPPEAFF
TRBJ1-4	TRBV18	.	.	TGTGCCAGCTCACCATATGATAGGGGTGCAACTAATGAAAAACTGTTTTTT	CASSPYDRGATNEKLFF
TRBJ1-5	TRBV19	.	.	TGTGCCAGTAGTCCATACGACGGCCCGGGGCAGCCCCAGCATTTT	CASSPYDGPGQPQHF
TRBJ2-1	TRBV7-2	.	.	TGTGCCAGCAGCTCCCAGGGTTTGAATGAGCAGTTCTTC	CASSSQGLNEQFF
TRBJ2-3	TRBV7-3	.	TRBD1	TGTGCCAGCAGCTTACAAGGGGGCATAGATACGCAGTATTTT	CASSLQGGIDTQYF
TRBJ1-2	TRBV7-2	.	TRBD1	TGTGCCAGCAGCGCTGCGGGACAGCTTTATGGCTACACCTTC	CASSAAGQLYGYTF